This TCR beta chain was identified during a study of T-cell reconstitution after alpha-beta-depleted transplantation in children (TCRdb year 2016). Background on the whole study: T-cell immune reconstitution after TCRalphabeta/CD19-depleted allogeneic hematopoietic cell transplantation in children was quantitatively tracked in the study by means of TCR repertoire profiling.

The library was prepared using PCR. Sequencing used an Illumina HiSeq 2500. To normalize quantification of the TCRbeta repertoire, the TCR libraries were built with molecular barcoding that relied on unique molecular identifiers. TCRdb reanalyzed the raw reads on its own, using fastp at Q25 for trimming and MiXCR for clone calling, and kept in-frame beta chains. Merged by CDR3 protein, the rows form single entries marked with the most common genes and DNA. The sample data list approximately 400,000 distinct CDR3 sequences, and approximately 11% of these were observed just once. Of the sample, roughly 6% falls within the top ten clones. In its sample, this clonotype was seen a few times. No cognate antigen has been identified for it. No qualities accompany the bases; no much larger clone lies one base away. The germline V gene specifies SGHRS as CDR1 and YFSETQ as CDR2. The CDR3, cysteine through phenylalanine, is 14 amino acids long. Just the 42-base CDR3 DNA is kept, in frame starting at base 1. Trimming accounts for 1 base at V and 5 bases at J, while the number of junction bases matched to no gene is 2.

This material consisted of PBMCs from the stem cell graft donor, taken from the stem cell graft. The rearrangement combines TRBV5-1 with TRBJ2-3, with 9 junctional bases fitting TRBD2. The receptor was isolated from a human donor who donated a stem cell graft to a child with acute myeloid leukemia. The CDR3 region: CASSLIAGVDTQYF. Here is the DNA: TGCGCCAGCAGCTTGATAGCGGGGGTAGATACGCAGTATTTT.